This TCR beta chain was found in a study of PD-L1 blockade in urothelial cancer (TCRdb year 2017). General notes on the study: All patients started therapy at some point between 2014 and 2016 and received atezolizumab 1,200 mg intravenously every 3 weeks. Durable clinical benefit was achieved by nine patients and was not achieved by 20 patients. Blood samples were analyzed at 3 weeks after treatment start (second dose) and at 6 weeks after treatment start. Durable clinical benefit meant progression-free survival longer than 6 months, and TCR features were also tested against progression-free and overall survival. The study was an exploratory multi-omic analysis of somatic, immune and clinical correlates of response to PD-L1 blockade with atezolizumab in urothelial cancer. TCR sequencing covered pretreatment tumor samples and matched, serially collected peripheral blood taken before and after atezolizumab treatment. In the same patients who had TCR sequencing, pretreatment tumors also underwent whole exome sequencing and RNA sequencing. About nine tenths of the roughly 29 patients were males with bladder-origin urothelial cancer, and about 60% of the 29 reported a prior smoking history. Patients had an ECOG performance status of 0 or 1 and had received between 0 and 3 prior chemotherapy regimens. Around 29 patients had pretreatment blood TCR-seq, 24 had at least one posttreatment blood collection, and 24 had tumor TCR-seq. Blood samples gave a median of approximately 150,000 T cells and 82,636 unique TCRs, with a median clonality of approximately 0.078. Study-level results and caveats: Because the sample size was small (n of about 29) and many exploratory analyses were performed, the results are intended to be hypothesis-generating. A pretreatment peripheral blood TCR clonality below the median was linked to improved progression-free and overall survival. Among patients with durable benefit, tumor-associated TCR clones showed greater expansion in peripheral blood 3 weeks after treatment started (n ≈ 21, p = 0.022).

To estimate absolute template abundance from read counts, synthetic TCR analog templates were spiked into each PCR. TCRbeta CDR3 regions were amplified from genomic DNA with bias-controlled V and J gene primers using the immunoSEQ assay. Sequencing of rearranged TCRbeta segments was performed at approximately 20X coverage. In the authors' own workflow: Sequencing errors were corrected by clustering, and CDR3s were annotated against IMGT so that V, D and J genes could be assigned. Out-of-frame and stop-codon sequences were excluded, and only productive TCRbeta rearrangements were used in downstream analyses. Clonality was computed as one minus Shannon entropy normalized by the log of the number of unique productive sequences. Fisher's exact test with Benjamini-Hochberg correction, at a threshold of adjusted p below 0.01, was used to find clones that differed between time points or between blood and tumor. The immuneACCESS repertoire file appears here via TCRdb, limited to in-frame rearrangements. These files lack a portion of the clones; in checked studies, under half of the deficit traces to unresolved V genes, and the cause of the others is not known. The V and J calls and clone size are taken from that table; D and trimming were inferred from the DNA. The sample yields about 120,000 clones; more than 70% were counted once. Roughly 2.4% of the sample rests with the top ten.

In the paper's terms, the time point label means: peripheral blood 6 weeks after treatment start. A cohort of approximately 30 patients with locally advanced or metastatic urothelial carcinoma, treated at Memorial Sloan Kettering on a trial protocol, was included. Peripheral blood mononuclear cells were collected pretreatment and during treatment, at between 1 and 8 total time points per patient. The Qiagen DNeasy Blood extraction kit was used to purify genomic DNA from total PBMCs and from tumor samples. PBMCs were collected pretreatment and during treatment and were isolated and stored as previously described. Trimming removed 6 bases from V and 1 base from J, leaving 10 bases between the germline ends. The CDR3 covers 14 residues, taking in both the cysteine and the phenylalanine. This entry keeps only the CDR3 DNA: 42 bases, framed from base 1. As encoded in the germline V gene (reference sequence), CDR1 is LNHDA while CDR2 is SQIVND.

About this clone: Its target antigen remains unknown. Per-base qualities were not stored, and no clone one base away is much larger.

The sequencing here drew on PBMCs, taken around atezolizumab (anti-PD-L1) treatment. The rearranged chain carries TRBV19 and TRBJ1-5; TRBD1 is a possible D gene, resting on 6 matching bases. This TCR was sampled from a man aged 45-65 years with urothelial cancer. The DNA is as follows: TGTGCCAGTAGGGCGGGGGCCAGCAATCAGCCCCAGCATTTT. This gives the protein CASRAGASNQPQHF.